One TCR beta chain is described in this entry. Its specificity is unknown. This sample was taken from a study of CD8+ T cells in alopecia areata. Sorting separated CD25+CD127- cells from the CD4+ cells of 4 to 6 patients. The length of the CDR3 is 15 residues. Trimming took off 1 base at V and 0 bases at J, with 10 bases between the two ends. Per the germline V gene, CDR1 is SEHNR and CDR2 is FQNEAQ (reference sequence). Study-wide results and limits: Shared TCR sequences were less clear between patients than in mice, possibly partly from HLA diversity. Affected lesional scalp, above all in alopecia totalis/universalis, was more clonal than normal scalp.

RNA, once extracted, was reverse transcribed into cDNA for use as the sequencing template. Method: immunoSEQ multiplex PCR; TCRdb's copy keeps in-frame clones and lacks some. The sample records over 14,000 clones, about 57% being singletons. Sequenced input: CD4+ Tregs sorted from blood. The rearrangement uses TRBV7-9 and TRBJ2-7; TRBD2 is a possible D gene (6 bases). The TCR was taken from a human donor with alopecia areata. In DNA, the CDR3 is TGTGCCAGCAGCTTAGTGTCCGGGAGCTCCTACGAGCAGTACTTC. This sequence encodes CASSLVSGSSYEQYF.